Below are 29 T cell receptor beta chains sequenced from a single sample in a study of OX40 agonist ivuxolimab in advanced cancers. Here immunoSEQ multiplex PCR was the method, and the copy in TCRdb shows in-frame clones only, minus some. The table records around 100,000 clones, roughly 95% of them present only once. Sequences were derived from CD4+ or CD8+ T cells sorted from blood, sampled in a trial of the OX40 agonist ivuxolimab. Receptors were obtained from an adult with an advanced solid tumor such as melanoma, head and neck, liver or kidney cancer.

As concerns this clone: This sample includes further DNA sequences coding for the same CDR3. CDR3 loop: CASSVASGSYEQYF. CDR3 coding DNA: TGTGCCAGCAGCGTAGCTAGCGGAAGCTACGAGCAGTACTTC. The chain employs TRBV9 and TRBJ2-7; 7 nucleotides align to TRBD2. J lost 3 bases, V lost 0 bases, and 3 bases had no gene match. This CDR3 is 14 amino acids long. From germline, CDR1 is SGDLS and CDR2 YYNGEE. The variable domain in full, with the rest retrieved from reference TRBV9 and TRBJ2-7, is DSGVTQTPKHLITATGQRVTLRCSPRSGDLSVYWYQQSLDQGLQFLIQYYNGEERAKGNILERFSAQQFPDLHSELNLSSLELGDSALYFCASSVASGSYEQYFGPGTRLTVT.

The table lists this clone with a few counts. The CDR3: CASSPRTGSNQPQHF. Here the CDR3 DNA reads TGTGCCAGTAGTCCCAGGACGGGGAGCAATCAGCCCCAGCATTTT. The chain combines TRBV19 with TRBJ1-5; D unresolved. The length of the CDR3 is 15 residues. The ends were cut back, 5 bases at V and 1 base at J, with 12 bases in the middle. Per germline, CDR1 LNHDA and CDR2 SQIVND (reference sequence).

The CDR3 nucleotides are TGTGCCAGCAGCTCGCGGGAGACCACCGGGGAGCTGTTTTTT. Residues: CASSSRETTGELFF. This sequence joins TRBV7-9 and TRBJ2-2, with 7 bases matching TRBD2. The CDR3 runs 14 residues. Germline CDR1 and CDR2: SEHNR and FQNEAQ (reference sequence). J lost 4 bases, V lost 4 bases, and 3 bases had no gene match.

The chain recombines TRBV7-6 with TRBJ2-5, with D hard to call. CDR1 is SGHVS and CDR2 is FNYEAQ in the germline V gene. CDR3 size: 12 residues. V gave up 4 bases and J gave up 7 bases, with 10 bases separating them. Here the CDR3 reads CASSYPGGTQYF. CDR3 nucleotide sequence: TGTGCCAGCAGCTATCCCGGTGGGACCCAGTACTTC.

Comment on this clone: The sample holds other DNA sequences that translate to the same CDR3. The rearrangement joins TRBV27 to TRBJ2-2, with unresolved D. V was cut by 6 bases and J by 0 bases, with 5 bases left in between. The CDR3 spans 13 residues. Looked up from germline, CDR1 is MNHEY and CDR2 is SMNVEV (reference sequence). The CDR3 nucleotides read TGTGCCAGCAGCTACGCGAACACCGGGGAGCTGTTTTTT. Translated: CASSYANTGELFF.

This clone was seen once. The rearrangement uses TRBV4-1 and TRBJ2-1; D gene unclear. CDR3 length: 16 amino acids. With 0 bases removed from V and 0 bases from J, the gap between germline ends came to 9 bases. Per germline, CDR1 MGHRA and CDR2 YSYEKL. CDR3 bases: TGCGCCAGCAGCCAAGAGGGCAGAGACTCCTACAATGAGCAGTTCTTC. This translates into CASSQEGRDSYNEQFF.

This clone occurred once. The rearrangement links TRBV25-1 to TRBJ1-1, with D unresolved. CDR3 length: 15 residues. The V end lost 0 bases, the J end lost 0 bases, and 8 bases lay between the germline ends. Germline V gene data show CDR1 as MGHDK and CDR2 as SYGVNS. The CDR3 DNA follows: TGTGCCAGCAGTGAATATGGGCAATTGAACACTGAAGCTTTCTTT. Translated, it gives CASSEYGQLNTEAFF.

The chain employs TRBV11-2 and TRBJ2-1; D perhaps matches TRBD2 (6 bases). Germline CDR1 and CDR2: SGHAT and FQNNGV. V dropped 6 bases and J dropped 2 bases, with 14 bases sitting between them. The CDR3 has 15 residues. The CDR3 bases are TGTGCCAGCAGGCAGACCGGGAGCGCCTACAATGAGCAGTTCTTC. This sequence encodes CASRQTGSAYNEQFF.

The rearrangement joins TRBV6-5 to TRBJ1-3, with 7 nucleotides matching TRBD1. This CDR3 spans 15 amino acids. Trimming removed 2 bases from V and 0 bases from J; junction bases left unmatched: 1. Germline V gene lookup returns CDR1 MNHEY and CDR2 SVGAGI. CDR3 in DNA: TGTGCCAGCAGTTACGCAGGGGGCTCTGGAAACACCATATATTTT. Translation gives CASSYAGGSGNTIYF.

The CDR3 loop reads CASSYRRWYQETQYF. In nucleotides, the CDR3 is TGTGCCAGCAGTTACCGCCGATGGTACCAAGAGACCCAGTACTTC. The chain recombines TRBV6-5 with TRBJ2-5; D unresolved. V was clipped by 2 bases and J by 0 bases, with 10 bases between them. The CDR3 totals 15 residues. From germline, CDR1 is MNHEY and CDR2 SVGAGI.

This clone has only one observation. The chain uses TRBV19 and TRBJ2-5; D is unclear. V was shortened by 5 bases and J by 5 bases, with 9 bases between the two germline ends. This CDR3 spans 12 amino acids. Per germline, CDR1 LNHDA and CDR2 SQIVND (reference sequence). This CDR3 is CASSDQQETQYF. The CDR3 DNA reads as TGTGCCAGTAGTGACCAACAGGAGACCCAGTACTTC.

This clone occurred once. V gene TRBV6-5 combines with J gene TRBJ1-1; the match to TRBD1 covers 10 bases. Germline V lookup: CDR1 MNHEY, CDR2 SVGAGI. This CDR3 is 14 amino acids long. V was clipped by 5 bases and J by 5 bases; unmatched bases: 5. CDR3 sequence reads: CASSTTGGWTEAFF. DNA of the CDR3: TGTGCCAGCAGTACGACAGGGGGCTGGACTGAAGCTTTCTTT.

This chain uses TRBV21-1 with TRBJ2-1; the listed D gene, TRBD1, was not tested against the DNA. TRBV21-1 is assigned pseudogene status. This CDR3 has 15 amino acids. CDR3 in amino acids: CASSKPGQGAGEQFF. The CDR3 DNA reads TGTGCCAGCAGCAAACCGGGACAGGGGGCGGGTGAGCAGTTCTTC.

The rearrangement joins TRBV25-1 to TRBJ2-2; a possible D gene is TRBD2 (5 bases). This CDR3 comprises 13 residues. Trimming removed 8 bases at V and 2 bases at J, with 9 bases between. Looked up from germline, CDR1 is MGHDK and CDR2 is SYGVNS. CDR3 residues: CASSGINTGELFF. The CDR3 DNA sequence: TGTGCCAGCTCGGGGATAAACACCGGGGAGCTGTTTTTT. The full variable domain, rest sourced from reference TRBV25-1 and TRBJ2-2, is EADIYQTPRYLVIGTGKKITLECSQTMGHDKMYWYQQDPGMELHLIHYSYGVNSTEKGDLSSESTVSRIRTEHFPLTLESARPSHTSQYLCASSGINTGELFFGEGSRLTVL.

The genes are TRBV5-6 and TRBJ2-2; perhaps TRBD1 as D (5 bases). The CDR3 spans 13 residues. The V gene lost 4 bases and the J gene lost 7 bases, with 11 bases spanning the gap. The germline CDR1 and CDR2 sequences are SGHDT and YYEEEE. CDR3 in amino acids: CASSLSGFGELFF. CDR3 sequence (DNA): TGTGCCAGCAGCCTCTCAGGGTTCGGGGAGCTGTTTTTT.

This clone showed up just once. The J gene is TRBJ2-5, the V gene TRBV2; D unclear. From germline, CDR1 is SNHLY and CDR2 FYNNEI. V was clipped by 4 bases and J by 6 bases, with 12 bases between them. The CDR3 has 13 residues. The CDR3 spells CASSGGRRKTQYF. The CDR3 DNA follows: TGTGCCAGCAGTGGTGGACGCCGTAAGACCCAGTACTTC.

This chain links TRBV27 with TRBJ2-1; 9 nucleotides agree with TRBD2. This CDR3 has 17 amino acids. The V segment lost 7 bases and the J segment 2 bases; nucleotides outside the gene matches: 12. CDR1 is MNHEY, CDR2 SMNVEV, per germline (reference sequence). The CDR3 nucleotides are TGTGCCAGCATCTCCCCCGCGACTAGCGGAACCTACAATGAGCAGTTCTTC. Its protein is CASISPATSGTYNEQFF.

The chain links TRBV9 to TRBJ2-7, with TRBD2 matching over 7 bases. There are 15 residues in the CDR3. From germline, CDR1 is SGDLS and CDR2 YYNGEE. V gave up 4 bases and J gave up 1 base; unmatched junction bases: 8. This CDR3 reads CASSPSGLASYEQYF. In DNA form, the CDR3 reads TGTGCCAGCAGCCCTAGCGGCCTAGCTTCCTACGAGCAGTACTTC.

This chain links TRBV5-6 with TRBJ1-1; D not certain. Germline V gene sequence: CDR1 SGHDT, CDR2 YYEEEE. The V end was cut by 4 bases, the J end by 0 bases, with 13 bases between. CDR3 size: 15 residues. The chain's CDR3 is CASSPRVSMNTEAFF. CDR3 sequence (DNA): TGTGCCAGCAGCCCGCGAGTCTCCATGAACACTGAAGCTTTCTTT.

CDR3 protein: CASSAGLEQYF. CDR3 DNA: TGCGCCAGCAGCGCGGGTCTCGAGCAGTACTTC. V gene TRBV5-1 combines with J gene TRBJ2-7, with D tentatively TRBD2 (5 bases). CDR1 SGHRS and CDR2 YFSETQ come from the germline V gene. Trimming took 4 bases from V and 6 from J, leaving 8 bases between them. The length of the CDR3 is 11 residues.

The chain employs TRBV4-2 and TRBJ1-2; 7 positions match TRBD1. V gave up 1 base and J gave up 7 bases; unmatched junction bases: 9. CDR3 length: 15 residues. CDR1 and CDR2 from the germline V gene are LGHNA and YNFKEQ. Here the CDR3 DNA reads TGTGCCAGCAGCCAAGGGCTCCAAACAGGGGTTGGCTACACCTTC. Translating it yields CASSQGLQTGVGYTF.

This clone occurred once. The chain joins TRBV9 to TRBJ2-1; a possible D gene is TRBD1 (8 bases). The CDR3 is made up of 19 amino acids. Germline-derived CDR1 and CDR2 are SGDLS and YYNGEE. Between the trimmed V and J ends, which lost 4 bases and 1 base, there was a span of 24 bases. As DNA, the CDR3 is TGTGCCAGCAGCCAGAGTACAGGGGGGGAGGTAGGGTCCTACAATGAGCAGTTCTTC. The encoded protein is CASSQSTGGEVGSYNEQFF.

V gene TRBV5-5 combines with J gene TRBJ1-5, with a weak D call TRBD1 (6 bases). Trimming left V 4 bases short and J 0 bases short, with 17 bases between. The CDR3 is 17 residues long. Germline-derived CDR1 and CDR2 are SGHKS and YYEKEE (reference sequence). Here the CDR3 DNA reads TGTGCCAGCAGCCTTGACGGGACACCCTATAGCAATCAGCCCCAGCATTTT. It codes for CASSLDGTPYSNQPQHF.

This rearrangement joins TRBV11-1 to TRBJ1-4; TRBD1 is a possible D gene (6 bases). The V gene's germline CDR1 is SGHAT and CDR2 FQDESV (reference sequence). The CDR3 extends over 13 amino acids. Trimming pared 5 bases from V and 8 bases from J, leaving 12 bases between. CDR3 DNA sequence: TGTGCCAGCAGCGCCCTACAGGGAGAAAAACTGTTTTTT. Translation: CASSALQGEKLFF.

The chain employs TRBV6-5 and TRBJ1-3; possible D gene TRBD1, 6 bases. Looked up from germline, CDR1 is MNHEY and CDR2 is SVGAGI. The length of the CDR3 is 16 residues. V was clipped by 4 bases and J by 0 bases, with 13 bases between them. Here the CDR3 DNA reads TGTGCCAGCAGTTCCCCCCAGGGGAGCTCTGGAAACACCATATATTTT. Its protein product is CASSSPQGSSGNTIYF.

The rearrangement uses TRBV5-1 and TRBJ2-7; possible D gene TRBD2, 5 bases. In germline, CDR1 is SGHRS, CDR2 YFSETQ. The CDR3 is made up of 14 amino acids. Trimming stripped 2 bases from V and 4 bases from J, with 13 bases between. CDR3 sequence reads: CASSFRGLNYEQYF. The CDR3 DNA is TGCGCCAGCAGCTTCCGCGGACTGAATTACGAGCAGTACTTC. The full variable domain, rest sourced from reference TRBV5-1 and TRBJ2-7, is KAGVTQTPRYLIKTRGQQVTLSCSPISGHRSVSWYQQTPGQGLQFLFEYFSETQRNKGNFPGRFSGRQFSNSRSEMNVSTLELGDSALYLCASSFRGLNYEQYFGPGTRLTVT.

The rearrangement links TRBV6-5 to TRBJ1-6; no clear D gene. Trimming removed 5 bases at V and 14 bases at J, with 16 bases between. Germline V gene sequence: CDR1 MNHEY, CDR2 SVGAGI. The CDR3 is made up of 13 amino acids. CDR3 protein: CASSEYGGRALHF. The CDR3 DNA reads TGTGCCAGCAGTGAATATGGAGGACGGGCCCTCCACTTT.

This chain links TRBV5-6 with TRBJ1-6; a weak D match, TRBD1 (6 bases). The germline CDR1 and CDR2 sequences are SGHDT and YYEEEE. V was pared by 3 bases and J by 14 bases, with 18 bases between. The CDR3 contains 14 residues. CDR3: CASSSDIQGRALHF. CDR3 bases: TGTGCCAGCAGCTCAGACATACAGGGTAGGGCCCTCCACTTT.

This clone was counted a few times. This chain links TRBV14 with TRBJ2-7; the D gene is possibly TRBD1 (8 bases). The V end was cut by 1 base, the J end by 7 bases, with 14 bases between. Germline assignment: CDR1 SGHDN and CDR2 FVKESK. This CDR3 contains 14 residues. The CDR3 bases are TGTGCCAGCAGCCAAGGGACAGGGAGGGTTGAGCAGTACTTC. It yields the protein CASSQGTGRVEQYF.